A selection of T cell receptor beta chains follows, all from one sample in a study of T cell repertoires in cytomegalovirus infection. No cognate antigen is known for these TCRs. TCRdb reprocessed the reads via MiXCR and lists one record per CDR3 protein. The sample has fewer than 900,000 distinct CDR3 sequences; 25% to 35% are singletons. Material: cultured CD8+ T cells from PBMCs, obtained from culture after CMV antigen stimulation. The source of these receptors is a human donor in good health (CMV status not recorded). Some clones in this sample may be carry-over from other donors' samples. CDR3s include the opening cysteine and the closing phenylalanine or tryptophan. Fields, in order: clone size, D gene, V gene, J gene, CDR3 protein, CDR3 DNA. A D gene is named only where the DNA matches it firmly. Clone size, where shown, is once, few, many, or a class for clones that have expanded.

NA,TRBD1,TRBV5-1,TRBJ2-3,CASSVGQGASTDTQYF,TGCGCCAGCAGCGTTGGACAGGGGGCGTCCACAGATACGCAGTATTTT
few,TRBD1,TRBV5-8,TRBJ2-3,CASSSRTGSNSDTQYF,TGTGCCAGCAGCTCAAGGACAGGTAGTAACTCAGATACGCAGTATTTT
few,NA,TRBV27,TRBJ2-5,CASANHLEQETQYF,TGTGCCAGCGCCAACCACTTAGAGCAAGAGACCCAGTACTTC
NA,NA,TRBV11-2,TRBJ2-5,CASSLGGGRRAQYF,TGTGCCAGCAGCTTAGGTGGGGGACGGCGGGCCCAGTACTTC
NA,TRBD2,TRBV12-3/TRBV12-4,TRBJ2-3,CASSPEGIAGGTQYF,TGTGCCAGCAGTCCCGAGGGGATAGCGGGGGGGACGCAGTATTTT
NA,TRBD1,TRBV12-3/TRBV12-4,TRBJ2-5,CASSFGTGRGETQYF,TGTGCCAGCAGTTTCGGGACAGGGCGGGGAGAGACCCAGTACTTC
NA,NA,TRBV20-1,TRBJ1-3,CSATDKVSGNTIYF,TGCAGTGCAACGGACAAAGTCTCTGGAAACACCATATATTTT
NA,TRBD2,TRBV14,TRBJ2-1,CASSQERPPSGRNEQFF,TGTGCCAGCAGCCAAGAAAGGCCTCCTAGCGGGCGAAATGAGCAGTTCTTC
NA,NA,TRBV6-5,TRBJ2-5,CASSYDGFWETQYF,TGTGCCAGCAGTTACGACGGCTTCTGGGAGACCCAGTACTTC
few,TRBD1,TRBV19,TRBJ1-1,CASSARTGTEAFF,TGTGCCAGTAGTGCCCGGACAGGCACTGAAGCTTTCTTT
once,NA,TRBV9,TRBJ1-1,CASSEQGRPNTEAFF,TGTGCCAGCAGCGAGCAGGGGAGACCGAACACTGAAGCTTTCTTT
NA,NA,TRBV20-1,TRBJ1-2,CSARPPEGTLYGYTF,TGCAGTGCTAGACCCCCGGAGGGGACACTCTATGGCTACACCTTC
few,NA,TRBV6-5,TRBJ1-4,CASSYSVYLNEKLFF,TGTGCCAGCAGTTACTCGGTATACCTTAATGAAAAACTGTTTTTT
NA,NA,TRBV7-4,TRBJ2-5,CASSPRQFLQETQYF,TGTGCCAGCAGCCCACGACAATTCCTCCAAGAGACCCAGTACTTC
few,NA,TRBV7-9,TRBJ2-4,CASSLGSFRRLAKNIQYF,TGTGCCAGCAGCTTAGGGTCGTTTCGCAGGCTAGCCAAAAACATTCAGTACTTC
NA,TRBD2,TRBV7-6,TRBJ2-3,CASSSPREGLSTDTQYF,TGTGCCAGCAGCTCCCCGCGGGAGGGCCTAAGCACAGATACGCAGTATTTT
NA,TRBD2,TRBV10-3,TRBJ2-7,CAIESGGVGEQYF,TGTGCCATCGAGAGCGGGGGCGTCGGCGAGCAGTACTTC
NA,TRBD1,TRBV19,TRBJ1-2,CASSTPGQGPYGDGYTF,TGTGCCAGTAGTACGCCGGGACAGGGCCCCTATGGCGATGGCTACACCTTC
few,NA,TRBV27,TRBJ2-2,CASGLSRELFF,TGTGCCAGCGGGCTGAGTCGGGAGCTGTTTTTT
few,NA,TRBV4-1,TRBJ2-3,CASSQEVRPDTQYF,TGCGCCAGCAGCCAAGAGGTCCGACCAGATACGCAGTATTTT
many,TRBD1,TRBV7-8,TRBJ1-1,CASSLGGDSLEAFF,TGTGCCAGCAGCTTAGGAGGGGACAGCCTTGAAGCTTTCTTT
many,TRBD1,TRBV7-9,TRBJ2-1,CASSPRQGRSYNEQFF,TGTGCCAGCAGCCCGAGACAGGGGAGATCCTACAATGAGCAGTTCTTC
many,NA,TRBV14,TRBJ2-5,CASSQDRGQETQYF,TGTGCCAGCAGCCAAGACCGTGGGCAAGAGACCCAGTACTTC
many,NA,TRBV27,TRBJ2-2,CASSFSGTLSADGELFF,TGTGCCAGCAGTTTCTCCGGGACACTCTCAGCCGACGGGGAGCTGTTTTTT
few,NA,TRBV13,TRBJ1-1,CASSFRMNTEAFF,TGTGCCAGCAGCTTCCGGATGAACACTGAAGCTTTCTTT
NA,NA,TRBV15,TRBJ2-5,CATSRVMGETQYF,TGTGCCACCAGCAGAGTTATGGGAGAGACCCAGTACTTC
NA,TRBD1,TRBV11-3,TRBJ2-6,CASSLDLQGQSGANVLTF,TGTGCCAGCAGCTTGGATTTACAGGGACAGTCTGGGGCCAACGTCCTGACTTTC
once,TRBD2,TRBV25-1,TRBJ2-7,CASTYTSGGNYEQYF,TGTGCCAGCACCTATACTAGCGGGGGGAATTACGAGCAGTACTTC
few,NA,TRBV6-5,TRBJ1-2,CASSYSPDTFYGYTF,TGTGCCAGCAGTTACTCTCCGGACACCTTCTATGGCTACACCTTC
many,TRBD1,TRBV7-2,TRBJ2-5,CASSLLDRVETQYF,TGTGCCAGCAGCTTACTGGACAGGGTGGAGACCCAGTACTTC
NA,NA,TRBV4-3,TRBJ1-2,CASSQEVWSGQLRGYTF,TGCGCCAGCAGCCAAGAAGTATGGTCGGGCCAACTCCGTGGCTACACCTTC
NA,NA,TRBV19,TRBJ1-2,CASSMGTLFYGYTF,TGTGCCAGTAGTATGGGCACCCTTTTCTATGGCTACACCTTC
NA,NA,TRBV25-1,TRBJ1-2,CASSEYFRDGAFGYTF,TGTGCCAGCAGTGAATATTTCCGGGACGGGGCTTTTGGCTACACCTTC
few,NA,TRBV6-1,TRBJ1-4,CASSGPELFF,TGTGCCAGCAGTGGTCCGGAACTGTTTTTT
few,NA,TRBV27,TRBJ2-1,CASNTGTTYNEQFF,TGTGCCAGCAATACAGGGACGACTTACAATGAGCAGTTCTTC
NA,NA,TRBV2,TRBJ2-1,CASSPMEFTYNEQFF,TGTGCCAGCTCTCCTATGGAGTTCACCTACAATGAGCAGTTCTTC
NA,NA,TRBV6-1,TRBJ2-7,CASLGWVYEQYF,TGTGCCAGCTTGGGTTGGGTCTACGAGCAGTACTTC
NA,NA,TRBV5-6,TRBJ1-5,CASSLADGNQPQHF,TGTGCCAGCAGCTTGGCGGACGGCAATCAGCCCCAGCATTTT
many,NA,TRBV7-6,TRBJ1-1,CASNLLTNTEAFF,TGTGCCAGCAACCTACTCACTAACACTGAAGCTTTCTTT
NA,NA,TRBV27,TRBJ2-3,CASSFPQQYF,TGTGCCAGCAGTTTCCCTCAACAGTATTTT
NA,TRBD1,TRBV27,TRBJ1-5,CASSLSGAGGQPQHF,TGTGCCAGCAGTTTATCCGGGGCAGGGGGCCAGCCCCAGCATTTT
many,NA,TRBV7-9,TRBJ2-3,CASSSGEDTQYF,TGTGCCAGCAGCTCGGGCGAAGATACGCAGTATTTT
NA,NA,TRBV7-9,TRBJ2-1,CASSHADNEQFF,TGTGCCAGCAGCCACGCGGACAATGAGCAGTTCTTC
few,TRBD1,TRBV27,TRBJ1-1,CASSLGTDVGTEAFF,TGTGCCAGCAGTTTGGGGACAGACGTGGGGACTGAAGCTTTCTTT
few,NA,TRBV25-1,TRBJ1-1,CASAEGGTEAFF,TGTGCCAGCGCCGAGGGAGGGACTGAAGCTTTCTTT
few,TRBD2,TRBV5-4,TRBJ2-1,CASSYPSGVVYNEQFF,TGTGCCAGCAGCTATCCTAGCGGGGTAGTTTACAATGAGCAGTTCTTC
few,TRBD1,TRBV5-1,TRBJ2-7,CASSFGTAYEIDGVEQYF,TGCGCCAGCAGCTTTGGGACAGCCTACGAGATAGATGGTGTAGAGCAGTACTTC
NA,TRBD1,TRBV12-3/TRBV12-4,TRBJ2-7,CASSLVTGGFYEQYF,TGTGCCAGCAGTTTAGTGACAGGGGGCTTCTACGAGCAGTACTTC
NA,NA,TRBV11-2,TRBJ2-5,CASSSYLEGETQYF,TGTGCCAGCAGCTCTTACCTGGAAGGGGAGACCCAGTACTTC
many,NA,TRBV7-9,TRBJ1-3,CASSSSSSGNTIYF,TGTGCCAGCAGCTCGTCGAGCTCTGGAAACACCATATATTTT
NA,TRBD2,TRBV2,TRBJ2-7,CASREISGSAYEQYF,TGTGCCAGCAGAGAAATTAGCGGGTCCGCCTACGAGCAGTACTTC
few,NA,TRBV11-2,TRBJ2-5,CASSLVLVAGETQYF,TGTGCCAGCAGCTTAGTCCTCGTAGCAGGAGAGACCCAGTACTTC
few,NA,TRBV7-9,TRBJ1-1,CASSAWQGMNTEAFF,TGTGCCAGCAGCGCATGGCAGGGGATGAACACTGAAGCTTTCTTT